The entry that follows covers one T cell receptor (beta chain) sequence. Its antigen is unknown. PCR amplification relied on 60 Vbeta primers (plus 13 Jbeta primers). Measured with immunoSEQ multiplex PCR; TCRdb has only the in-frame clones, and not every one. This table holds tens of thousands of clones, 67% found once. The data derive from a study of cytomegalovirus exposure and HLA in healthy donors. Germline V gives CDR1 SGDLS, CDR2 YYNGEE. The trim removed 3 bases at V and 2 bases at J, leaving 4 bases unmatched. CDR3 size: 16 residues. Study results and limitations: High sensitivity and specificity were reportedly achieved when the classifier diagnosed cytomegalovirus status.

This TCR was sampled from a man under 40 in good health and CMV-seronegative. The chain combines TRBV9 with TRBJ2-3; 12 bases are shared with TRBD2. The source material was PBMCs. CDR3: CASSGGLAGYTDTQYF. The CDR3 bases are TGTGCCAGCAGCGGAGGACTAGCGGGGTACACAGATACGCAGTATTTT.